The 14 T cell receptor beta chains presented below share a single source sample, sequenced in a study of radiotherapy plus CTLA-4 blockade in lung cancer (dated by TCRdb to between 2017 and 2018). Receptors were amplified or captured by the immunoSEQ multiplex PCR assay. TCRdb retrieved this table from immuneACCESS and kept in-frame rearrangements only. Not all clones are present; in checked studies, unresolved V genes account for under half, and no reason is known for the remainder. The sample contains roughly 50,000 clones, around 77% of them found a single time. Of the sample, over 8.5% is held by the ten largest clones. The specimen comprised peripheral blood, sampled from a patient treated with radiotherapy plus ipilimumab. These receptors were collected from a human donor with non-small cell lung cancer who had stable disease on radiotherapy plus ipilimumab.

CDR3 sequence: CASSTGVQVPDTQYF. The CDR3 DNA follows: TGTGCCAGCAGCACAGGGGTGCAGGTTCCAGATACGCAGTATTTT. This rearrangement joins TRBV2 to TRBJ2-3, with 7 bases that match TRBD1. The length of the CDR3 is 15 residues. V dropped 6 bases and J dropped 4; count of bases not matched to a gene: 10. CDR1 and CDR2 (germline): SNHLY, FYNNEI.

This chain links TRBV27 with TRBJ2-3; 7 nucleotides agree with TRBD2. Germline CDR1 reads MNHEY; CDR2 reads SMNVEV (reference sequence). The V segment lost 3 bases and the J segment 1 base; nucleotides outside the gene matches: 4. CDR3 length: 15 amino acids. CDR3 loop: CASSLMLAGTDTQYF. The CDR3 nucleotides read TGTGCCAGCAGTTTGATGCTAGCGGGCACAGATACGCAGTATTTT.

The chain combines TRBV5-1 with TRBJ2-1; TRBD2 matches 8 bases. The V and J ends lost 4 bases and 1 base, in that order; junction bases with no gene match: 10. The CDR3 loop spans 17 amino acids. Per germline, CDR1 SGHRS and CDR2 YFSETQ. CDR3 region: CASSPLSTSVSYNEQFF. In DNA form, the CDR3 reads TGCGCCAGCAGCCCCTTATCGACTAGCGTATCCTACAATGAGCAGTTCTTC.

The chain couples TRBV27 to TRBJ1-6; 8 bases match TRBD1. The germline CDR1 and CDR2 sequences are MNHEY and SMNVEV (reference sequence). This CDR3 has 15 amino acids. The V segment lost 6 bases and the J segment 7 bases; nucleotides outside the gene matches: 8. The CDR3 reads CASRDREVSNSPLHF. The CDR3 DNA reads TGTGCCAGCAGGGACAGGGAGGTTTCAAATTCACCCCTCCACTTT.

The chain uses TRBV5-1 and TRBJ2-3; D not certain. The CDR3 has 12 residues. V was clipped by 4 bases and J by 4 bases, with 7 bases between them. The germline CDR1 and CDR2 sequences are SGHRS and YFSETQ. This CDR3 is CASSVPSDTQYF. CDR3 DNA: TGCGCCAGCAGCGTCCCTTCAGATACGCAGTATTTT.

This clone was observed a single time. The chain uses TRBV6-7 and TRBJ1-6, with 7 bases matching TRBD1. TRBV6-7 is marked as an open reading frame, function uncertain. The CDR3 has 16 residues. The V gene end was trimmed by 0 bases and the J gene end by 9 bases; junction bases not matched to a gene: 8. The CDR3 region is CASSYSRTGHGSPLHF. CDR3 in DNA: TGTGCCAGCAGTTACTCCAGGACAGGTCATGGTTCACCCCTCCACTTT.

The CDR3 reads CASSPPGQGAVGYTF. CDR3 bases: TGTGCCAGCAGCCCTCCGGGACAGGGGGCAGTTGGCTACACCTTC. J is TRBJ1-2 and V is TRBV7-9, with 12 bases lining up with TRBD1. Germline V gene lookup returns CDR1 SEHNR and CDR2 FQNEAQ (reference sequence). This CDR3 spans 15 amino acids. Trimming cost V 5 bases and J 7 bases; bases outside gene matches: 8.

The V call is TRBV2, the J call TRBJ2-1; tentative D call: TRBD1 (5 bases). Trimming took off 4 bases at V and 4 bases at J, with 8 bases between the two ends. The V gene's germline CDR1 is SNHLY and CDR2 FYNNEI. CDR3 length equals 13 residues. The CDR3 coding sequence is TGTGCCAGCAGTGGGACAAATTACAATGAGCAGTTCTTC. As protein: CASSGTNYNEQFF.

The V and J genes are TRBV4-2 and TRBJ1-1; D not certain. Trimming left V 0 bases short and J 4 bases short, with 21 bases between. Germline lookup yields CDR1 LGHNA and CDR2 YNFKEQ. This CDR3 region has 18 residues. CDR3 DNA sequence: TGTGCCAGCAGCCAAGAACCCCCAAACAGAGTCTTCGGCACTGAAGCTTTCTTT. Its protein product is CASSQEPPNRVFGTEAFF.

A few counts support this clone. This chain connects TRBV10-3 to TRBJ1-1, with TRBD1 matching 7 bases. In germline, CDR1 is ENHRY, CDR2 SYGVKD. The CDR3 loop spans 13 amino acids. Trimming took 3 bases from V and 5 from J; bases not matched to a gene: 3. CDR3 in amino acids: CAISESGGTEAFF. The CDR3 nucleotides read TGTGCCATCAGTGAATCAGGGGGGACTGAAGCTTTCTTT.

The chain recombines TRBV27 with TRBJ1-5; no clear D. The CDR3 totals 13 residues. Germline V gene data show CDR1 as MNHEY and CDR2 as SMNVEV (reference sequence). V was pared by 5 bases and J by 7 bases, with 12 bases between. The CDR3 here is CASSNNEWQPQHF. Written as DNA, the CDR3 is TGTGCCAGCAGTAACAACGAGTGGCAGCCCCAGCATTTT.

The V call is TRBV2, the J call TRBJ1-4, with 10 bases fitting TRBD1. The CDR3 has 15 residues. V shed 2 bases, J shed 6 bases, and the junction held 3 bases outside the gene matches. Germline CDR1 and CDR2: SNHLY and FYNNEI. This CDR3 reads CASSETGTGDEKLFF. In nucleotides, the CDR3 is TGTGCCAGCAGTGAAACCGGGACAGGGGATGAAAAACTGTTTTTT.

This clone was found once. This chain joins TRBV6-1 and TRBJ2-5; TRBD2 matches 11 bases. CDR1 MNHNS and CDR2 SASEGT come from the germline V gene. The V and J ends lost 7 bases and 5 bases, in that order; junction bases with no gene match: 3. CDR3 size: 13 residues. The CDR3 nucleotides are TGTGCCAGCACCAGACTAGCGGGGGAGACCCAGTACTTC. Translated, it gives CASTRLAGETQYF.

This clone came up once. The chain has TRBV2 and TRBJ1-1; no clear D. This CDR3 is built from 13 residues. Germline V CDR1 and CDR2: SNHLY, FYNNEI. Trimming took 7 bases from V and 1 from J, leaving 10 bases between them. CDR3 sequence (DNA): TGTGCCAGCAAAAGGGTTAGGAACACTGAAGCTTTCTTT. This encodes CASKRVRNTEAFF.